In its sample, the clone carrying this T cell receptor (beta chain) was seen a few times. The data belong to a study of T-cell memory formation after mild COVID-19. On the study more broadly: The TCR clusters were mostly specific to one donor.

One entry per CDR3 protein, called by TCRdb with MiXCR from the 5' RACE reads. The sample shows about 400,000 distinct CDR3 sequences, less than 25% of them seen only once. CDR3 size: 12 residues. V gave up 1 base and J gave up 3 bases, with 6 bases separating them. CDR1 is SQVTM, CDR2 ANQGSEA, per germline. The chain recombines TRBV29-1 with TRBJ1-2, with D tentatively TRBD1 (5 bases). This clonotype was obtained from an adult woman who had mild COVID-19 (a few samples of this study predate the infection). Cell type and time point are not known. The source material was PBMCs or a T cell subset sorted from them (not recorded which). The CDR3 sequence: CSVEGQHYGYTF. CDR3 nucleotides: TGCAGCGTTGAAGGACAGCACTATGGCTACACCTTC.